This note documents a single T cell receptor beta chain sequence. As yet, its antigen is unknown. This record comes from a study of blood T cells in healthy people across ages. Points from the study as a whole: When set beside aged donors, long-lived donors presented more naive CD4+ cells and higher diversity. Not knowing donor CMV status may have confounded expanded clonotype changes. Correlation between TCR beta diversity and naive T cell percentage was strong.

Through a sample-barcoded 5' primer and a J-beta primer mix, a second PCR was run for roughly 6 to 11 cycles. Tagging of each cDNA molecule was performed by a template-switch adaptor with 12 random nucleotides. Each CDR3 protein is one row after TCRdb ran MiXCR on the 5' RACE reads. Of around 1,600,000 distinct CDR3 sequences in the sample, roughly 43% are singletons; the top ten hold over 3.5%. This CDR3 contains 13 residues. The germline V gene has CDR1 PRHDT and CDR2 FYEKMQ (reference sequence). Trimming removed 4 bases from V and 4 bases from J, with 10 bases in between. The chain is built from TRBV13 and TRBJ1-2, with a possible D match to TRBD1 (5 bases). Sequencing was carried out using blood. The source of this sequence is a woman aged 18 to 35 in good health. CDR3 DNA: TGTGCCAGCAGCTCACAGGTCCTCTATGGCTACACCTTC. It codes for CASSSQVLYGYTF.